The source of this T cell receptor (beta chain) is a study of blood T cell repertoires in COVID-19. Profiled with immunoSEQ multiplex PCR; TCRdb holds only in-frame clones, not every one. The data show approximately 670,000 clones, approximately 90% seen once. This receptor was taken from a woman under 30 with acute or convalescent COVID-19. Material for sequencing was peripheral blood.

The CDR3 spells CVTEGGDEKLFF. CDR3 DNA sequence: TGTGTGACGGAGGGAGGCGATGAAAAACTGTTTTTT. This chain links TRBV28 with TRBJ1-4, with no clear D. Germline V gives CDR1 MDHEN, CDR2 SYDVKM. This CDR3 spans 12 amino acids.